The entry below gives a single TCR beta chain sequence along with its context. Germline values: CDR1 SNHLY, CDR2 FYNNEI. The trim removed 3 bases at V and 5 bases at J, leaving 8 bases unmatched. The CDR3 consists of 15 residues. The data stem from a study of control samples from healthy donors and cancer patients. Repertoires were generated with immunoSEQ multiplex PCR, while TCRdb's copy carries only in-frame clones and drops some. The sample has approximately 160,000 clones; about 91% are singletons. The J gene is TRBJ1-1, the V gene TRBV2; 8 positions match TRBD1. This clonotype originated in a woman in her 40s in good health. Sequencing used blood. For the CDR3, the DNA is TGTGCCAGCAGTGAGGACGGACAGGGAAAAACTGAAGCTTTCTTT. Its protein is CASSEDGQGKTEAFF.